The present entry profiles one T cell receptor beta chain with its context. Produced via immunoSEQ multiplex PCR; TCRdb's table is partial and in-frame only. The data show tens of thousands of clones, approximately 83% seen once. The data were taken from a study of ipilimumab plus nivolumab after autologous stem cell transplantation. This CDR3 has 16 residues. From germline, CDR1 is KGHSH and CDR2 LQKENI. V lost 6 bases, J lost 6 bases, and 8 bases stayed unmatched. Sequencing was performed on PBMCs, taken in a trial of ipilimumab plus nivolumab as post-transplant consolidation. The rearrangement uses TRBV18 and TRBJ2-1, with 13 bases lining up with TRBD2. The sequence came from a male donor with diffuse large B-cell lymphoma. Written as DNA, the CDR3 is TGTGCCAGCTCGACTAGCGGGGGGTCCGAACGCAATGAGCAGTTCTTC. It encodes CASSTSGGSERNEQFF.